Shown below are 25 T cell receptor beta chains from a single sample sequenced in a study of ipilimumab plus nivolumab after autologous stem cell transplantation. Generated by immunoSEQ multiplex PCR, the TCRdb table keeps only in-frame clones and is missing some. The sample has tens of thousands of clones, 83% seen once. The starting material was PBMCs, obtained in a trial of ipilimumab plus nivolumab as post-transplant consolidation. The receptors here all came from a male donor with diffuse large B-cell lymphoma.

DNA for the CDR3: TGTGCCAGCAGCTTTTTAAACACTGAAGCTTTCTTT. As protein: CASSFLNTEAFF. The chain links TRBV5-4 to TRBJ1-1; D call uncertain. V was clipped by 2 bases and J by 2 bases, with 4 bases between them. Germline CDR1 is SGHNT and CDR2 is YYREEE (reference sequence). The length of the CDR3 is 12 residues.

The V gene is TRBV15, the J gene TRBJ2-3; either TRBD1 or TRBD2 may fit D (5 bases each). Trimming shortened V by 3 bases and J by 4 bases, and 20 bases separated the two germline ends. CDR3 length equals 17 residues. The germline V gene encodes CDR1 LNHNV and CDR2 YYDKDF (reference sequence). The CDR3 sequence is CATSSTRSRRGADTQYF. DNA of the CDR3: TGTGCCACCAGCAGTACCCGCAGCCGTCGAGGGGCAGATACGCAGTATTTT.

This rearrangement joins TRBV5-6 to TRBJ2-7, with D perhaps TRBD2 (6 bases). Per germline, CDR1 SGHDT and CDR2 YYEEEE. Trimming pared 0 bases from V and 3 bases from J, leaving 10 bases between. There are 14 residues in the CDR3. The CDR3 is CASSLDSGFYEQYF. In nucleotides, the CDR3 is TGTGCCAGCAGCTTGGATAGCGGCTTCTACGAGCAGTACTTC.

V and J are TRBV19 and TRBJ2-5, with D possibly called TRBD1 or TRBD2 (6 bases each). With 10 bases removed from V and 1 base from J, the gap between germline ends came to 13 bases. Germline V gene data show CDR1 as LNHDA and CDR2 as SQIVND (reference sequence). CDR3 length equals 13 residues. CDR3 nucleotide sequence: TGTGCCACCGCCCGGGGGCCCCAAGAGACCCAGTACTTC. Its translation is CATARGPQETQYF.

This clone was recorded a few times. The chain links TRBV5-1 to TRBJ1-1; no definite D call. This CDR3 contains 14 residues. Germline CDR1 is SGHRS and CDR2 is YFSETQ. The V gene lost 6 bases and the J gene lost 1 base, with 13 bases spanning the gap. The CDR3 DNA reads as TGCGCCAGCAAAAGATCGTGGGGGAACACTGAAGCTTTCTTT. Amino acids: CASKRSWGNTEAFF.

The chain has TRBV15 and TRBJ2-2, with 8 nucleotides matching TRBD1. CDR1 is LNHNV, CDR2 YYDKDF, per germline (reference sequence). Unmatched junction bases numbered 1, after V lost 1 base and J lost 0 bases. The CDR3 sequence is 16 residues long. The CDR3 sequence: CATSRARGPNTGELFF. CDR3 bases: TGTGCCACCAGCAGAGCCAGGGGGCCGAACACCGGGGAGCTGTTTTTT. The whole variable domain, filled in from reference TRBV15 and TRBJ2-2, reads DAMVIQNPRYQVTQFGKPVTLSCSQTLNHNVMYWYQQKSSQAPKLLFHYYDKDFNNEADTPDNFQSRRPNTSFCFLDIRSPGLGDTAMYLCATSRARGPNTGELFFGEGSRLTVL.

The chain employs TRBV5-4 and TRBJ2-5; D unresolved. This CDR3 has 13 residues. V gave up 5 bases and J gave up 4 bases, with 12 bases separating them. Germline lookup yields CDR1 SGHNT and CDR2 YYREEE (reference sequence). The CDR3 sequence: CASSFLPGETQYF. As DNA, the CDR3 is TGTGCCAGCAGTTTCCTACCCGGAGAGACCCAGTACTTC.

This clone has a count of ten or more. This sequence joins TRBV6-5 and TRBJ1-2, with D unclear. CDR1 is MNHEY, CDR2 SVGAGI, per germline. The ends were cut back, 6 bases at V and 8 bases at J, with 10 bases in the middle. The CDR3 covers 11 residues. The CDR3 DNA sequence: TGTGCCAGCAGGGGAGGGTACGGCTACACCTTC. It encodes CASRGGYGYTF.

The chain is built from TRBV7-2 and TRBJ1-1, with D unresolved. The V end lost 4 bases, the J end lost 1 base, and 22 bases lay between the germline ends. This CDR3 is built from 18 residues. CDR1 and CDR2 (germline): SGHTA, FQGNSA. CDR3 residues: CASSSSMYWQDTNTEAFF. DNA of the CDR3: TGTGCCAGCAGCTCGTCTATGTATTGGCAGGATACGAACACTGAAGCTTTCTTT.

The V and J genes are TRBV6-6 and TRBJ2-1, with D possibly being TRBD2 (5 bases). Germline lookup yields CDR1 MNHNY and CDR2 SVGAGI (reference sequence). This CDR3 has 16 amino acids. Trimming pared 0 bases from V and 8 bases from J, leaving 17 bases between. The CDR3 DNA reads as TGTGCCAGCAGTTACTCCCGGACTTTTGCCCGACATGAGCAGTTCTTC. It translates to CASSYSRTFARHEQFF.

The genes are TRBV11-2 and TRBJ1-1; D is unresolved. Germline CDR1 SGHAT, CDR2 FQNNGV. Trimming pared 0 bases from V and 1 base from J, leaving 9 bases between. The CDR3 has 15 residues. This chain's CDR3 is CASSLDTSTNTEAFF. In DNA, the CDR3 is TGTGCCAGCAGCTTAGATACGTCGACGAACACTGAAGCTTTCTTT.

V is TRBV15 and J is TRBJ2-2, with 7 bases matching TRBD2. J gave up 8 bases and V 3 bases, and 15 bases lay outside the gene matches. Germline CDR1 and CDR2: LNHNV and YYDKDF (reference sequence). The CDR3 sequence is 17 residues long. The CDR3 DNA sequence: TGTGCCACCAGCAGTACCGGGACTAACAAAAATTGGGGGGAGCTGTTTTTT. It codes for CATSSTGTNKNWGELFF.

This chain uses TRBV5-4 with TRBJ1-1; tentatively, D is TRBD1 (5 bases). The length of the CDR3 is 14 residues. Germline V gene data show CDR1 as SGHNT and CDR2 as YYREEE (reference sequence). Deletions cut 3 bases from V and 8 bases from J, with 17 bases between. CDR3 coding DNA: TGTGCCAGCAGCTGGAAGGGGCGCAGAGGGGAAGCTTTCTTT. This gives the protein CASSWKGRRGEAFF.

The V call is TRBV27, the J call TRBJ1-4; 7 positions match TRBD1. J was trimmed by 6 bases and V by 5 bases; bases with no gene match: 3. Germline CDR1 reads MNHEY; CDR2 reads SMNVEV (reference sequence). The CDR3 has 13 residues. The CDR3 here is CASSPGTDEKLFF. The CDR3 DNA is TGTGCCAGCAGTCCTGGGACAGATGAAAAACTGTTTTTT.

The chain couples TRBV4-3 to TRBJ2-1; D is undetermined. This CDR3 has 13 residues. Germline-derived CDR1 and CDR2 are LGHNA and YSLEER. V lost 3 bases and J 8 bases, leaving 11 bases between the germline ends. CDR3 amino acids: CASSHTSEDEQFF. CDR3 coding DNA: TGCGCCAGCAGCCATACATCAGAGGATGAGCAGTTCTTC.

The V and J genes are TRBV15 and TRBJ2-7; D not resolved. The CDR3 is 15 amino acids. V lost 1 base and J 5 bases, leaving 15 bases between the germline ends. From germline, CDR1 is LNHNV and CDR2 YYDKDF (reference sequence). DNA of the CDR3: TGTGCCACCAGCAGAGTAACGGGTTCGGTGCACGAGCAGTACTTC. Protein product: CATSRVTGSVHEQYF.

The chain couples TRBV7-9 to TRBJ2-3; TRBD1 or TRBD2 may be the D gene (7 bases each). This CDR3 is 15 amino acids long. CDR1 SEHNR and CDR2 FQNEAQ come from the germline V gene (reference sequence). The V end was cut by 5 bases, the J end by 3 bases, with 15 bases between. CDR3 coding DNA: TGTGCCAGCAGCCCGAGACAGGGAGGGACAGATACGCAGTATTTT. It is translated as CASSPRQGGTDTQYF.

The CDR3, as DNA: TGTGCCAGTAGCCCCCGGGGGGGGGAAGAGACCCAGTACTTC. Amino acid sequence: CASSPRGGEETQYF. The genes are TRBV19 and TRBJ2-5; 8 positions agree with TRBD2. V lost 6 bases to trimming and J lost 3 bases; unmatched junction nucleotides: 6. The V gene's germline CDR1 is LNHDA and CDR2 SQIVND (reference sequence). This CDR3 has 14 residues. The variable domain in full, completed from reference TRBV19 and TRBJ2-5, reads DGGITQSPKYLFRKEGQNVTLSCEQNLNHDAMYWYRQDPGQGLRLIYYSQIVNDFQKGDIAEGYSVSREKKESFPLTVTSAQKNPTAFYLCASSPRGGEETQYFGPGTRLLVL.

The chain uses TRBV19 and TRBJ1-1, with D possibly TRBD1 on 6 matching bases. Trimming shortened V by 6 bases and J by 1 base, and 9 bases separated the two germline ends. Germline V lookup: CDR1 LNHDA, CDR2 SQIVND (reference sequence). The CDR3 is 13 amino acids. CDR3 in DNA: TGTGCCAGTAGAACGACAGGGAACACTGAAGCTTTCTTT. This encodes CASRTTGNTEAFF.

This chain joins TRBV2 and TRBJ1-5; the match to TRBD1 covers 11 bases. The CDR3 loop spans 13 amino acids. CDR1 SNHLY and CDR2 FYNNEI come from the germline V gene. The junction had 1 base not matched to a gene; V was cut back by 7 bases and J by 5 bases. CDR3 sequence (DNA): TGTGCCAGCAAGGGACAGGGGGATCAGCCCCAGCATTTT. This encodes CASKGQGDQPQHF. Based on the CDR3 plus reference TRBV2 and TRBJ1-5, the full variable domain is EPEVTQTPSHQVTQMGQEVILRCVPISNHLYFYWYRQILGQKVEFLVSFYNNEISEKSEIFDDQFSVERPDGSNFTLKIRSTKLEDSAMYFCASKGQGDQPQHFGDGTRLSIL.

The chain couples TRBV5-1 to TRBJ2-1, with 13 bases identical to TRBD2. The CDR3 runs to 15 residues. CDR1 is SGHRS and CDR2 is YFSETQ in the germline V gene. V was pared by 6 bases and J by 4 bases, with 4 bases of the junction left unmatched. As DNA, the CDR3 is TGCGCCAGCACCCGGACTAGCGGGAGATACAATGAGCAGTTCTTC. Its protein is CASTRTSGRYNEQFF. The whole variable domain, remainder taken from reference TRBV5-1 and TRBJ2-1, is KAGVTQTPRYLIKTRGQQVTLSCSPISGHRSVSWYQQTPGQGLQFLFEYFSETQRNKGNFPGRFSGRQFSNSRSEMNVSTLELGDSALYLCASTRTSGRYNEQFFGPGTRLTVL.

This rearrangement joins TRBV11-2 to TRBJ2-7; D might be TRBD1 or TRBD2, each matching 5 bases. Germline V gives CDR1 SGHAT, CDR2 FQNNGV. The V gene lost 1 base and the J gene lost 3 bases, with 13 bases spanning the gap. The CDR3 covers 15 residues. CDR3 DNA sequence: TGTGCCAGCAGCTTAGTGGCCGGGACGGGCTACGAGCAGTACTTC. Translating it yields CASSLVAGTGYEQYF. The full variable domain, rest sourced from reference TRBV11-2 and TRBJ2-7, is EAGVAQSPRYKIIEKRQSVAFWCNPISGHATLYWYQQILGQGPKLLIQFQNNGVVDDSQLPKDRFSAERLKGVDSTLKIQPAKLEDSAVYLCASSLVAGTGYEQYFGPGTRLTVT.

This chain connects TRBV18 to TRBJ1-1, with D hard to call. Germline-derived CDR1 and CDR2 are KGHSH and LQKENI. V was cut by 6 bases and J by 1 base, with 9 bases left in between. This CDR3 comprises 13 residues. In nucleotides, the CDR3 is TGTGCCAGCTCCCGTACATCGAACACTGAAGCTTTCTTT. Residues: CASSRTSNTEAFF.

The V and J genes are TRBV6-5 and TRBJ2-7; the match to TRBD1 covers 8 bases. Germline CDR1 reads MNHEY; CDR2 reads SVGAGI. CDR3 length: 14 residues. Trimming removed 7 bases from V and 6 bases from J; junction bases left unmatched: 11. CDR3 nucleotide sequence: TGTGCCAGCAAGGGTGGGGCTACAGGGGGCGAGCAGTACTTC. Its translation is CASKGGATGGEQYF.

The rearrangement uses TRBV28 and TRBJ2-7, with TRBD1 as a possible D gene (6 bases). Trimming took off 3 bases at V and 3 bases at J, with 18 bases between the two ends. This CDR3 has 16 amino acids. CDR1 and CDR2 (germline): MDHEN, SYDVKM. The CDR3 DNA follows: TGTGCCAGCAGTTTTCCCTGGACAGACGGTCTCTACGAGCAGTACTTC. The encoded protein is CASSFPWTDGLYEQYF.